This entry lists 19 T cell receptor beta chains sequenced from one sample in a study of CD8+ T cells in alopecia areata. RNA, once extracted, was reverse transcribed into cDNA for use as the sequencing template. Here immunoSEQ multiplex PCR was the method, and the copy in TCRdb shows in-frame clones only, minus some. This sample has 200,000 to 300,000 clones, each found more than once. Cutaneous lymph nodes were pooled and cells sorted by CD4, CD8alpha, NKG2D, NKG2ACE and more. Input material: CD4+ T cells sorted from a lymph node. These receptors came from a C3H/HeJ mouse with alopecia areata. The MHC haplotype of the strain is H2-k.

Comments on this clone: The genes are named according to mouse. The read ends 4 residues early relative to the CDR3; the germline J gene fills the gap. Other DNA sequences in the same sample also yield this CDR3. The chain employs TRBV19 and TRBJ2-2, with 10 bases that match TRBD1. The junction had 4 bases not matched to a gene; V was cut back by 4 bases and J by 1 base. The germline CDR1 and CDR2 sequences are FNHDT and SITEND (reference sequence). This CDR3 is built from 16 residues. The DNA read from the CDR3 is TGTGCCAGCAGTCCCGACAGGGGGCTAAACACCGGG. This gives the protein CASSPDRGLNTG. The whole CDR3 region reads CASSPDRGLNTGQLYF.

With respect to this clone: Gene names and germline match the mouse. The CDR3 end lies 4 residues beyond the end of the read and is filled in from the germline J gene. This chain joins TRBV1 and TRBJ1-2; perhaps TRBD1 as D (5 bases). Trimming stripped 2 bases from V and 4 bases from J, with 11 bases between. The germline CDR1 and CDR2 sequences are NSQYPW and LRSPGD (reference sequence). The CDR3 extends over 14 amino acids. Incomplete CDR3 DNA: TGCACCTGCAGTGCAATGGGGGAGGGCTCC. It encodes CTCSAMGEGS. Given in full, the CDR3 is CTCSAMGEGSDYTF. The full variable domain, with the rest looked up from reference TRBV1 and TRBJ1-2, is VTLLEQNPRWRLVPRGQAVNLRCILKNSQYPWMSWYQQDLQKQLQWLFTLRSPGDKEVKSLPGADYLATRVTDTELRLQVANMSQGRTLYCTCSAMGEGSDYTFGSGTRLLVI.

This clone was seen a few times. Gene names denote mouse genes. Other nucleotide sequences from this sample produce the same CDR3. CDR3 protein: CASSPPGQGYAEQFF. The CDR3 DNA, read in part, is TGTGCCAGCAGCCCTCCGGGACAGGGATATGCT. V usage is TRBV5 and J usage is TRBJ2-1, with TRBD1 matching 9 bases. Sequencing ends 4 residues short of the CDR3 end; the germline J gene provides the rest. The CDR3 length is 15 residues. Trimming cost V 4 bases and J 4 bases; bases outside gene matches: 5. Germline CDR1 is LGHNA and CDR2 is YNLKQL (reference sequence).

This clone appeared many times. Any gene name here is a mouse gene name. Read sequence stops 3 residues before the CDR3 end, and the germline J gene provides the missing end. The identical CDR3 is also encoded by other nucleotide sequences in the sample. This chain connects TRBV1 to TRBJ1-6; D unresolved. TRBJ1-6 is assigned to the ORF class and has an uncertain function. Germline CDR1 is NSQYPW and CDR2 is LRSPGD (reference sequence). This CDR3 contains 15 residues. The V end lost 0 bases, the J end lost 1 base, and 4 bases lay between the germline ends. The CDR3 loop reads CTCSAEGSYNSPLYF. The covered CDR3 bases are TGCACCTGCAGTGCAGAGGGGTCCTATAATTCGCCC.

The table lists this clone with a few counts. Gene names follow the mouse nomenclature. The read stops 4 residues short of the end of the CDR3; the missing end is completed from the germline J gene. The chain carries TRBV5 and TRBJ2-7, with 9 bases matching TRBD1. Germline CDR1 and CDR2: LGHNA and YNLKQL (reference sequence). The CDR3 is made up of 14 amino acids. The chain's CDR3 is CASSPRQGVHEQYF. CDR3 DNA (partial): TGTGCCAGCAGCCCCCGACAGGGGGTCCAT.

With regard to this clone: The gene names given are mouse names. The CDR3 extends 4 residues past the end of the read, so its final part is completed from the germline J gene. The rearrangement joins TRBV13-1 to TRBJ2-1, with D possibly matching TRBD2 (5 bases). V lost 0 bases to trimming and J lost 1 base, with 8 bases between them. This CDR3 is built from 15 residues. Germline CDR1 and CDR2: NSHNY and SYGAGN. CDR3 protein: CASSDEAGNYAEQFF. The sequenced CDR3 bases are TGTGCCAGCAGTGATGAGGCTGGGAACTATGCT.

As for this clone: Genes and germline are mouse. The CDR3 extends 4 residues past the end of the read, so its final part is completed from the germline J gene. The V call is TRBV14, the J call TRBJ2-1; D may be TRBD1 (5 bases). This CDR3 is built from 13 residues. Germline CDR1 SGHDT, CDR2 FRDEAV. The ends were cut back, 3 bases at V and 1 base at J, with 5 bases in the middle. CDR3 amino acids: CASSSGNYAEQFF. CDR3 DNA, as far as it was read: TGTGCCAGCAGTTCAGGGAACTATGCT.

This clone was counted only a few times. Any gene name here is a mouse gene name. The CDR3 DNA, read in part, is TGTGCCTGGAGTCTACCTGACACCGGG. This codes for CAWSLPDTG. The CDR3 reads in full as CAWSLPDTGQLYF. The chain combines TRBV31 with TRBJ2-2; D is unresolved. The CDR3 goes on 4 residues after the read ends, and that part is filled in from the germline J gene. The CDR3 consists of 13 residues. Germline V gene data show CDR1 as GKSSPN and CDR2 as SITVG. Trimming shortened V by 0 bases and J by 3 bases, and 5 bases separated the two germline ends.

Concerning this clone: Mouse names are used for the genes. The CDR3 end is not reached by the read, which stops 4 residues before it; the germline J gene fills it in. This chain connects TRBV5 to TRBJ2-7, with 7 bases lining up with TRBD1. The CDR3 runs 13 residues. CDR1 and CDR2 from the germline V gene are LGHNA and YNLKQL (reference sequence). CDR3 region: CASSQADRDEQYF. The CDR3 bases that were read are TGTGCCAGCAGCCAAGCCGACAGGGAT.

As to this clone: Each gene name is a mouse one. The read ends 4 residues early relative to the CDR3; the germline J gene fills the gap. The same CDR3 also results from other DNA sequences found in this sample. J is TRBJ2-1 and V is TRBV13-1, with D maybe TRBD2 (7 bases). The germline gives CDR1 NSHNY, CDR2 SYGAGN. V lost 0 bases and J lost 3, with 10 bases in between. This CDR3 is built from 15 residues. CDR3 protein: CASSDARGAYAEQFF. The CDR3 DNA, read in part, is TGTGCCAGCAGTGATGCAAGGGGGGCCTATGCT.

This clone was seen a few times. Mouse gene names apply. The sequence runs out 4 residues before the end of the CDR3; the remainder is reconstructed from the germline J gene. The same CDR3 is also encoded by other DNA sequences in this sample. This sequence joins TRBV13-2 and TRBJ1-2, with a possible D match to TRBD1 (5 bases). The germline V gene has CDR1 NNHNN and CDR2 SYGAGS (reference sequence). V was clipped by 2 bases and J by 3 bases, with 8 bases between them. The CDR3 is made up of 13 amino acids. The sequenced CDR3 bases are TGTGCCAGCGGTGACAGGGCGGACTCC. It encodes CASGDRADS. The whole CDR3 sequence is CASGDRADSDYTF.

This clone was seen a handful of times. Gene names are the mouse ones. The read gets to within 4 residues of the CDR3 end, and the germline J gene fills in the rest. This chain links TRBV13-1 with TRBJ2-5; a weak D match, TRBD1 (7 bases). CDR1 is NSHNY and CDR2 is SYGAGN in the germline V gene. CDR3 length equals 15 residues. Trimming took off 2 bases at V and 1 base at J, with 11 bases between the two ends. CDR3 DNA, as far as it was read: TGTGCCAGCAGTGAAGCCAGGGGGGACCAAGAC. Translation gives CASSEARGDQD. The CDR3 in full is CASSEARGDQDTQYF.

This clone was observed a few times. Mouse names are used for the genes. The sequence runs out 4 residues before the end of the CDR3; the remainder is reconstructed from the germline J gene. The chain carries TRBV31 and TRBJ1-2; TRBD1 matches at 7 bases. The CDR3 spans 15 residues. In germline, CDR1 is GKSSPN, CDR2 SITVG. The trim removed 1 base at V and 0 bases at J, leaving 5 bases unmatched. The part of the CDR3 DNA that was read is TGTGCCTGGAGTCCCGGACAGGATGCAAACTCC. Amino acid sequence: CAWSPGQDANS. The whole CDR3 reads CAWSPGQDANSDYTF.

With respect to this clone: All gene names here are mouse names. The CDR3 end falls 4 residues outside the read, so it is completed with the germline J gene. The V call is TRBV19, the J call TRBJ1-2; D may be TRBD1 (5 bases). Looked up from germline, CDR1 is FNHDT and CDR2 is SITEND (reference sequence). This CDR3 has 13 amino acids. Incomplete CDR3 DNA: TGTGCCAGCAGTATGAGGGGTTGGTCC. Residues: CASSMRGWS. The complete CDR3 sequence is CASSMRGWSDYTF.

Remarks on this clone: Germline and genes: mouse. Read coverage stops 4 residues before the CDR3 terminus; the germline J gene supplies the remainder. This chain joins TRBV5 and TRBJ1-2, with a possible D match to TRBD1 (6 bases). The CDR3 extends over 15 amino acids. The ends were cut back, 0 bases at V and 4 bases at J, with 12 bases in the middle. CDR1 LGHNA and CDR2 YNLKQL come from the germline V gene (reference sequence). CDR3 sequence reads: CASSQEPGEGSDYTF. The part of the CDR3 DNA that was read is TGTGCCAGCAGCCAAGAGCCAGGGGAGGGCTCC.

As to this clone: Mouse names are used for the genes. The sequenced fragment ends 4 residues before the CDR3 boundary, so the rest is inferred from the germline J gene. The V gene is TRBV5, the J gene TRBJ2-2; 9 nucleotides agree with TRBD1. CDR1 LGHNA and CDR2 YNLKQL come from the germline V gene (reference sequence). The CDR3 length is 16 residues. The V gene end was trimmed by 5 bases and the J gene end by 1 base; junction bases not matched to a gene: 5. The CDR3 region is CASSYPGQGNTGQLYF. The sequenced CDR3 bases are TGTGCCAGCAGCTATCCGGGACAGGGAAACACCGGG.

This clone was observed a few times. Gene and germline names: mouse. Read data end 4 residues before the CDR3 end; the end is taken from the germline J gene. The rearrangement uses TRBV1 and TRBJ2-1; 9 nucleotides line up with TRBD1. Germline-derived CDR1 and CDR2 are NSQYPW and LRSPGD (reference sequence). The CDR3 covers 16 residues. The part of the CDR3 DNA that was read is TGCACCTGCAGTGCAGATCTGGACAGGGGTGGGGCT. Translated: CTCSADLDRGGA. The whole CDR3 is CTCSADLDRGGAEQFF.

On this clone: Gene and germline names: mouse. The CDR3 end falls 4 residues outside the read, so it is completed with the germline J gene. Other DNA sequences in the sample encode the same CDR3. V is TRBV13-3 and J is TRBJ2-1; 7 bases are a match to TRBD1. The CDR3 has 13 residues. The V gene's germline CDR1 is NNHDY and CDR2 SYVADS. This CDR3 is CASSDHRGAEQFF. Incomplete CDR3 DNA: TGTGCCAGCAGTGATCACAGGGGCGCT.

As concerns this clone: Each gene name is a mouse one. This CDR3 reads CASSDLGRDTEVFF. The CDR3 bases that were read are TGTGCCAGCAGTGATTTGGGGAGGGACACA. The chain uses TRBV13-1 and TRBJ1-1; D not certain. The sequence runs out 4 residues before the end of the CDR3; the remainder is reconstructed from the germline J gene. CDR1 NSHNY and CDR2 SYGAGN come from the germline V gene. CDR3 length: 14 amino acids. With 1 base removed from V and 3 bases from J, the gap between germline ends came to 10 bases.